This T cell receptor beta chain was recovered during a study of vaccination effects on CD4 cells after COVID-19. Overall study results and limits: Marked clonal contraction was seen late after vaccination (in both infection- and vaccine-induced clones). Limitations: small convalescent group and missing early post-infection timepoints.

As concerns this clone: Its antigen is unidentified.

Scientists isolated CD4+ T cells after an approximately ten-day culture period ended. In germline, CDR1 is MNHEY, CDR2 SMNVEV (reference sequence). This CDR3 has 14 residues. After removal of 4 bases from V and 6 bases from J, the junction contained 6 bases not matched to a gene. Profiling relied on immunoSEQ multiplex PCR, and the TCRdb table lists in-frame clones only, not all of them. The data show about 38,000 clones, with 82% seen just once and 2.5% to 3.5% held by the top ten. Sequencing used CD4+ T cells from PBMCs cultured without peptide, obtained before COVID-19 vaccination. The receptor was isolated from a human donor who received a COVID-19 vaccine. This chain joins TRBV27 and TRBJ2-3, with 8 bases fitting TRBD1. For the CDR3, the DNA is TGTGCCAGCAGTTCCCGGACAGGGATGGATACGCAGTATTTT. Amino acids: CASSSRTGMDTQYF.